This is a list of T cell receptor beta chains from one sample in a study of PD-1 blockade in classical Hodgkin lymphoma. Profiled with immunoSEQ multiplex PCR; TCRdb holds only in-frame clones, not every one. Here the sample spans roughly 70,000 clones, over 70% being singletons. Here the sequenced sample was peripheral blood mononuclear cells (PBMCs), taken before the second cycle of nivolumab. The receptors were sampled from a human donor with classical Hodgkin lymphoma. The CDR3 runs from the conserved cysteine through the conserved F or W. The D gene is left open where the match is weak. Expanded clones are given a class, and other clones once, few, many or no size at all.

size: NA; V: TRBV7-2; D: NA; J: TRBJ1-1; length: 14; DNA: TGTGCCAGCAGGGCCGGGGCAGCCAACACTGAAGCTTTCTTT; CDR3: CASRAGAANTEAFF
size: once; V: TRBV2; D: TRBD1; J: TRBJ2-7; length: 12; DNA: TGTGCCAGCAGTTACAGGGGAGACGAGCAGTACTTC; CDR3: CASSYRGDEQYF
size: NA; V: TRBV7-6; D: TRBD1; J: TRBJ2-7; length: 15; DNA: TGTGCCAGCAGCACTTGGACAGGGAGAATATACGAGCAGTACTTC; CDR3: CASSTWTGRIYEQYF
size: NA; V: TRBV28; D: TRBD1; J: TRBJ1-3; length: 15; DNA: TGTGCCAGCAGTGGTGGACAGGGTTTGGGTAACACCATATATTTT; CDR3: CASSGGQGLGNTIYF
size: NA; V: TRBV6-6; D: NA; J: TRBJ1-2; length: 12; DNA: TGTGCCAGCAGTGACATGTTTTATGGCTACACCTTC; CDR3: CASSDMFYGYTF
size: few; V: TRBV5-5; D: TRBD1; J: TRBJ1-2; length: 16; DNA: TGTGCCAGCAGCGCCTTAGGGGACAGTCATCCCTATGGCTACACCTTC; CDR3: CASSALGDSHPYGYTF
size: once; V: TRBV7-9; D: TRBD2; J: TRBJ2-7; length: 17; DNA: TGTGCCAGCAGCTTCACCCTGACTAGCGGGGCGGGATACGAGCAGTACTTC; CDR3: CASSFTLTSGAGYEQYF
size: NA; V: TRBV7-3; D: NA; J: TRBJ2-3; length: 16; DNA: TGTGCCAGCAGCCTCATCGGGGCTAGCGCCACAGATACGCAGTATTTT; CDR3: CASSLIGASATDTQYF
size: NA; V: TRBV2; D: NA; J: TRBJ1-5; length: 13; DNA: TGTGCCAGCAGCGCACAGGGCCCCAGGTCCCAGCATTTT; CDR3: CASSAQGPRSQHF
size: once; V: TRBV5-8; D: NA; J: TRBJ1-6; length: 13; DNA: TGTGCCAGCAGCCACGTTGTGAATTCACCCCTCCACTTT; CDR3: CASSHVVNSPLHF
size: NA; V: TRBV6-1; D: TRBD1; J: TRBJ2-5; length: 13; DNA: TGTGCCAGCAGTGTGACAGGGGGAGAGACCCAGTACTTC; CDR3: CASSVTGGETQYF
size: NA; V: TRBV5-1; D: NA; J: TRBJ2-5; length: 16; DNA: TGCGCCAGCAGCCCCTCCGTGGGGGGCGTGAAAGAGACCCAGTACTTC; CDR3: CASSPSVGGVKETQYF
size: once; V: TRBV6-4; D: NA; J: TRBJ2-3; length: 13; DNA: TGTGCCAGCAGGGACGGACCCACAGATACGCAGTATTTT; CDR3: CASRDGPTDTQYF
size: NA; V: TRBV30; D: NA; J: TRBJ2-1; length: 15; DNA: TGTGCCTGGAGCCAGGGCCAGAGCTCCTACAATGAGCAGTTCTTC; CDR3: CAWSQGQSSYNEQFF
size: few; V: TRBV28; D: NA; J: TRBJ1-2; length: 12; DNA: TGTGCCAGCACCTCCTTCTTCTATGGCTACACCTTC; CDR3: CASTSFFYGYTF
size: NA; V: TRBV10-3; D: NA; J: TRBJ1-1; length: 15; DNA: TGTGCCATCAGTGAGTCTGGGGAGGAGAACACTGAAGCTTTCTTT; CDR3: CAISESGEENTEAFF
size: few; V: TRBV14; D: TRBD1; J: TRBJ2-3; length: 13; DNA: TGTGCCAGCAGCCAAGATCGGGACAGTTCGCAGTATTTT; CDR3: CASSQDRDSSQYF
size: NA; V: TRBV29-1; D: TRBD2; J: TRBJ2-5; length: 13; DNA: TGCAGCATAATAGCGGGAGGGAAAGAGACCCAGTACTTC; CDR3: CSIIAGGKETQYF
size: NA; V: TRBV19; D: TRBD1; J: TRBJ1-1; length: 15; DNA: TGTGCCAGTTTACAGGGGAGGAGCATGAACACTGAAGCTTTCTTT; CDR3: CASLQGRSMNTEAFF
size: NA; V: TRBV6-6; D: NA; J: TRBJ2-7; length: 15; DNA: TGTGCCAGCAGTGGAGGTGAAGGCTTCTCCTACGAGCAGTACTTC; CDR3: CASSGGEGFSYEQYF
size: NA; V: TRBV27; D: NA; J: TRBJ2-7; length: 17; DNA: TGTGCCAGCGCGCCAGGGGACCTCTTGCCCTACTCCTACGAGCAGTACTTC; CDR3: CASAPGDLLPYSYEQYF
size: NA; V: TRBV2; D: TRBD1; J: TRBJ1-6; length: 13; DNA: TGTGCCAGCAATGTGGACAGGGGGTTCCTACTCCACTTT; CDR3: CASNVDRGFLLHF
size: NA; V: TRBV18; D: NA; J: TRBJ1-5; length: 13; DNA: TGTGCCAGCTCCCCAAGCACGGGCGGCCCCCAGCATTTT; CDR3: CASSPSTGGPQHF
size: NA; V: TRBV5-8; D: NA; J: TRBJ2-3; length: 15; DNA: TGTGCCAGCAGCCTGACTATCCTCAACACAGATACGCAGTATTTT; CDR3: CASSLTILNTDTQYF
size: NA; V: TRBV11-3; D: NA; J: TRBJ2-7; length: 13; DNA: TGTGCCAGCAGCTTGCTATTCTCCTACGAGCAGTACTTC; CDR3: CASSLLFSYEQYF
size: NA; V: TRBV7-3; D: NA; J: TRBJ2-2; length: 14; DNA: TGTGCCAGCAGCCCTGTATTAAACACCGGGGAGCTGTTTTTT; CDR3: CASSPVLNTGELFF
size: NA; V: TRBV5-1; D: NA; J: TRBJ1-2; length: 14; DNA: TGCGCCAGCAGCTTGGGTGGCTCTACATATGGCTACACCTTC; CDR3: CASSLGGSTYGYTF
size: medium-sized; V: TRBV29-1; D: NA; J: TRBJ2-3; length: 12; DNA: TGCAGCGTCCAGGACAGCACAGATACGCAGTATTTT; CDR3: CSVQDSTDTQYF